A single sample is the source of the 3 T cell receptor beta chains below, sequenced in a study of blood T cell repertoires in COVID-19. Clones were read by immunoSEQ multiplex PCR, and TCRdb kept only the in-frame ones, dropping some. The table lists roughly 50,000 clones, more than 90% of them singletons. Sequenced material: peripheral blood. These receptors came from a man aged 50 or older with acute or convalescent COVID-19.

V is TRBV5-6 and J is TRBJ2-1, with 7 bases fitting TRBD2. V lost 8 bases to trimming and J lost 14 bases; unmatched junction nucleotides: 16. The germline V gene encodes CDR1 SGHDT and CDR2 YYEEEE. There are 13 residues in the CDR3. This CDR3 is CARTGGENGSKFF. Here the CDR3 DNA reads TGTGCCAGGACGGGGGGAGAGAACGGGAGTAAGTTCTTC. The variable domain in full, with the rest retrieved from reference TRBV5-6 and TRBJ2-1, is DAGVTQSPTHLIKTRGQQVTLRCSPKSGHDTVSWYQQALGQGPQFIFQYYEEEERQRGNFPDRFSGHQFPNYSSELNVNALLLGDSALYLCARTGGENGSKFFGPGTRLTVL.

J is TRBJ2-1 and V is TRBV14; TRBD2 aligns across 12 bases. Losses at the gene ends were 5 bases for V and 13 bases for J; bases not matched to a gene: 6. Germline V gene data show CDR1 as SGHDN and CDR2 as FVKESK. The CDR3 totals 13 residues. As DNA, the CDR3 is TGTGCCAGCAGCGAGACTAGCGGGAGACCTCAGTTCTTC. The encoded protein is CASSETSGRPQFF.

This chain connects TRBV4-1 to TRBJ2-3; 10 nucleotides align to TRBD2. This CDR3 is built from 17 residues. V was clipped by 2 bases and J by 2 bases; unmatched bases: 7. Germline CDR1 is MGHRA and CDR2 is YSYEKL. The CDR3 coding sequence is TGCGCCAGCAGCCAAAGGACTAGCGGAGCCCCCACAGATACGCAGTATTTT. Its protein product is CASSQRTSGAPTDTQYF.